These T cell receptor beta chains were read from a single sample in a study of blood T cell repertoires in COVID-19. Measured with immunoSEQ multiplex PCR; TCRdb has only the in-frame clones, and not every one. This table holds 250,000 to 300,000 clones, 89% found once. The specimen sequenced was PBMCs or T cells enriched from blood (not recorded which). The receptors were gathered from a woman aged 55-69 years who had recovered from COVID-19. Each CDR3 is given with its conserved first and last residue. Fields, in order: D gene, CDR3 length, clone size, J gene, V gene, CDR3 protein, CDR3 DNA. The D gene is left open where the match is weak. Clone size, where shown, is once, few, many, or a class for clones that have expanded.

.,17,.,TRBJ2-1,TRBV3-1/TRBV3-2,CASSQVLVGGPYNEQFF,TGTGCCAGCAGCCAAGTTCTCGTTGGGGGCCCCTACAATGAGCAGTTCTTC
.,16,.,TRBJ2-2,TRBV5-6,CASSLFRQWSFGELFF,TGTGCCAGCAGCTTATTCCGGCAATGGAGTTTCGGGGAGCTGTTTTTT
TRBD1,16,once,TRBJ1-3,TRBV28,CASSTQGAGGRNTIYF,TGTGCCAGCAGTACCCAGGGGGCTGGGGGGAGAAACACCATATATTTT
.,12,.,TRBJ2-3,TRBV28,CASERGTDTQYF,TGTGCCAGCGAGAGGGGCACAGATACGCAGTATTTT
TRBD1,14,once,TRBJ1-1,TRBV19,CASTLQGGGTEAFF,TGTGCCAGTACCCTACAGGGGGGTGGCACTGAAGCTTTCTTT
TRBD2,17,once,TRBJ2-1,TRBV7-8,CASSLTSGLSSYNEQFF,TGTGCCAGCAGCCTCACTAGCGGGTTGAGCTCCTACAATGAGCAGTTCTTC
TRBD1,13,.,TRBJ1-2,TRBV29-1,CSVQGAELNGYTF,TGCAGCGTCCAGGGGGCCGAGTTAAATGGCTACACCTTC
TRBD2,16,.,TRBJ2-1,TRBV4-2,CASSQDLRGGRNEQFF,TGTGCCAGCAGCCAAGATCTTCGGGGGGGCCGTAATGAGCAGTTCTTC
.,14,.,TRBJ2-1,TRBV5-5,CASSFHGSYNEQFF,TGTGCCAGCAGCTTCCACGGCTCCTACAATGAGCAGTTCTTC
.,13,.,TRBJ2-2,TRBV10-1,CASSEHLPGELFF,TGCGCCAGCAGTGAACACCTTCCCGGGGAGCTGTTTTTT
TRBD1,15,.,TRBJ2-5,TRBV7-9,CASSLPGQGQETQYF,TGTGCCAGCAGCTTACCGGGACAGGGACAAGAGACCCAGTACTTC
TRBD2,14,.,TRBJ2-5,TRBV5-1,CASSQGLAEETQYF,TGCGCCAGCAGCCAGGGACTAGCGGAAGAGACCCAGTACTTC
.,15,.,TRBJ1-2,TRBV28,CASTFNFGESYGYTF,TGTGCCAGCACCTTCAACTTCGGGGAATCGTATGGCTACACCTTC
TRBD1,15,few,TRBJ2-1,TRBV28,CASTGTGPHLSEQFF,TGTGCCAGCACCGGGACAGGGCCCCATCTTAGTGAGCAGTTCTTC
TRBD1,12,.,TRBJ1-1,TRBV10-3,CAISAQGRAAFF,TGTGCCATCAGTGCACAGGGGCGGGCGGCTTTCTTT
TRBD2,15,few,TRBJ2-1,TRBV9,CASSVLAGSYNEQFF,TGTGCCAGCAGCGTACTAGCGGGATCCTACAATGAGCAGTTCTTC
.,14,.,TRBJ1-2,TRBV9,CASSAWGRDYGYTF,TGTGCCAGCAGCGCTTGGGGCAGGGACTATGGCTACACCTTC
.,13,.,TRBJ2-3,TRBV6-5,CASTRELTDTQYF,TGTGCCAGCACACGGGAGTTGACAGATACGCAGTATTTT
.,17,once,TRBJ1-3,TRBV27,CASSPRRGRLSGNTIYF,TGTGCCAGCAGTCCCCGTCGTGGCAGACTCTCTGGAAACACCATATATTTT
.,16,many,TRBJ2-5,TRBV5-1,CASSHGVQGSQETQYF,TGCGCCAGCAGCCACGGCGTTCAGGGTTCCCAGGAGACCCAGTACTTC
.,12,once,TRBJ1-1,TRBV29-1,CSVVYVNTEAFF,TGCAGCGTTGTTTATGTGAACACTGAAGCTTTCTTT
TRBD2,12,.,TRBJ2-5,TRBV2,CATIAGRETQYF,TGTGCCACTATAGCGGGGAGGGAGACCCAGTACTTC
TRBD2,14,.,TRBJ2-7,TRBV4-1,CASSQSGLYYEQYF,TGCGCCAGCAGCCAATCGGGACTATACTACGAGCAGTACTTC
TRBD1,16,.,TRBJ1-5,TRBV5-1,CASSHGTGGSNQPQHF,TGCGCCAGCAGCCACGGGACAGGGGGGAGCAATCAGCCCCAGCATTTT
TRBD2,19,.,TRBJ2-3,TRBV3-1/TRBV3-2,CASSYQGLIAGEITDTQYF,TGTGCCAGCAGCTACCAGGGACTCATAGCGGGAGAGATCACAGATACGCAGTATTTT
.,13,.,TRBJ2-5,TRBV15,CATSEGLQETQYF,TGTGCCACCAGTGAGGGACTGCAAGAGACCCAGTACTTC
.,12,.,TRBJ2-5,TRBV24-1,CATSEGGETQYF,TGTGCCACCAGTGAGGGGGGTGAGACCCAGTACTTC
.,16,.,TRBJ1-1,TRBV2,CASRIPGRGGNTEAFF,TGTGCCAGCAGGATTCCGGGACGGGGAGGAAACACTGAAGCTTTCTTT
.,15,.,TRBJ2-1,TRBV5-6,CASSLKQGMNNEQFF,TGTGCCAGCAGCTTGAAACAGGGCATGAACAATGAGCAGTTCTTC
.,14,many,TRBJ1-4,TRBV6-5,CASSPTSRGEKLFF,TGTGCCAGCAGCCCGACATCTCGTGGGGAAAAACTGTTTTTT
TRBD1,14,.,TRBJ2-7,TRBV7-8,CASSLRQGRYEQYF,TGTGCCAGCAGCCTCAGACAGGGGAGGTACGAGCAGTACTTC
TRBD2,15,.,TRBJ2-5,TRBV6-4,CASSQEAGRQETQYF,TGTGCCAGCAGTCAAGAAGCGGGGAGACAAGAGACCCAGTACTTC
TRBD2,16,.,TRBJ2-1,TRBV11-2,CASSSLTSGTHHEQFF,TGTGCCAGCAGCTCTCTAACTAGCGGGACCCATCATGAGCAGTTCTTC
.,14,.,TRBJ2-2,TRBV5-1,CASSVTVNTGELFF,TGCGCCAGCAGCGTGACTGTGAACACCGGGGAGCTGTTTTTT
TRBD1,17,.,TRBJ1-5,TRBV28,CASSRGTGSGVRQPQHF,TGTGCCAGCTCCCGCGGGACAGGGTCCGGGGTGCGTCAGCCCCAGCATTTT
.,13,.,TRBJ1-1,TRBV7-2,CASSFEANTEAFF,TGTGCCAGCAGCTTTGAGGCGAACACTGAAGCTTTCTTT
.,12,.,TRBJ1-4,TRBV27,CASGVEVGKLFF,TGTGCCAGCGGTGTGGAGGTTGGGAAACTGTTTTTT